This TCR beta chain stems from a study of shared clonotypes between healthy human individuals (dated by TCRdb to between 2020 and 2021). With regard to the full study: The cohort included a few men and a couple of women between 18 and 49 years of age. To estimate repertoire size and how much clonotype sharing occurs between individuals, the study deeply sequenced the blood TCR repertoires of about 5 healthy adults. To increase sequencing depth and limit assay-specific biases, TCR repertoire library preparation and sequencing were carried out by different laboratories using diverse techniques. Per donor, leukapheresis produced somewhere between about 0.8 and 9 billion PBMCs.

On this clone: Its antigen specificity is not known. The sample holds no much larger clone one base away, and base qualities are not on file.

Using the deep immunoSEQ assay, multiplex PCR amplified TCR CDR3 regions from genomic DNA. Extracted genomic DNA from each cell subset was spread evenly across all wells of several immunoSEQ 96-well plates, with each plate serving as a replicate. For unsorted PBMC, 250 to 300 ng genomic DNA, equal to around 30,000 T cell genomes, was loaded into each replicate PCR. Ten immunoSEQ deep assay plates were used to sequence the unsorted PBMC genomic DNA. Purified libraries were measured with a Qubit 3.0 fluorometer, size-checked on a Bioanalyzer 2100, and measured again with the KAPA Library Quantification kit. Every immunoSEQ 96-well plate was sequenced on a separate single-read 150-cycle Illumina NextSeq 550 flow cell. From the authors' description of their analysis: The immunoSEQ output contained only junctional sequences without quality scores, so filtering could not match that applied to full-length reads. To assign V/J genes and CDR3, sequences were annotated using PyIR, a Python wrapper for IgBLAST v1.9, with IMGT germline references. Reads were removed for weak V/J assignments (E-value above 1e-6), missing CDR3, stop codons, out-of-frame junctions, or ambiguous translated residues. V3J clonotypes were defined by identical inferred V gene, J gene, and CDR3 amino acid sequence. The percentage overlap between two repertoires was calculated by dividing the number of shared unique clonotypes by the size of the smaller repertoire. Three approaches were used to assess repertoire richness: RTK rarefaction, the Chao1 estimator, and Recon v2.1 estimates of unobserved clonotypes. TCRdb holds this immuneACCESS table with in-frame rearrangements only. Some clones are missing; in checked studies, unresolved V genes explain under half, and the rest has no known cause. The D gene and trimming were derived from the DNA, and the V and J assignments and clone size from that table. Present in this sample are approximately 460,000 clones, more than 70% of which were seen just once. The ten largest make up approximately 12% of the sample.

Study-level results and caveats: Sampling was limited to blood, and TCR repertoires in tissue likely differ from TCR repertoires in blood. Because the study included a small number of donors, the genetic and exposure-history diversity represented was limited. Based on pairwise subsampling, the degree of clonotype sharing among donors was expected to be affected by sequencing depth.

The donors were healthy, HIV-negative adults with no recently reported acute infections or vaccinations. Every donor was a Caucasian adult residing in Nashville, Tennessee, USA. For unsorted samples, approximately 84 million PBMCs were counted, and genomic DNA was extracted using the QIAamp DNA Blood Mini kit. Blood was obtained by leukapheresis, after which PBMCs were separated by Ficoll-Histopaque density gradient centrifugation and cryopreserved in liquid nitrogen vapor phase. Including the terminal cysteine and phenylalanine, the CDR3 comprises 15 residues. Just CDR3 DNA is preserved here, 45 bases in frame from base 1. Sequences MNHEY (CDR1) and SVGAGI (CDR2) are obtained from the germline V gene. The trim is 5 bases for V and 2 bases for J, with a gap of 15 bases between the germline ends.

The sequenced sample was PBMCs. The sequence derives from a woman aged 40 to 50 in good health. Some clones in this sample may be carry-over from other donors' samples. The rearranged segments are TRBV6-5 and TRBJ1-2; the D gene cannot be resolved reliably. The CDR3 protein sequence reads: CASSGGLAANYGYTF. The sequenced DNA is TGTGCCAGCAGTGGCGGGCTGGCAGCCAACTATGGCTACACCTTC.